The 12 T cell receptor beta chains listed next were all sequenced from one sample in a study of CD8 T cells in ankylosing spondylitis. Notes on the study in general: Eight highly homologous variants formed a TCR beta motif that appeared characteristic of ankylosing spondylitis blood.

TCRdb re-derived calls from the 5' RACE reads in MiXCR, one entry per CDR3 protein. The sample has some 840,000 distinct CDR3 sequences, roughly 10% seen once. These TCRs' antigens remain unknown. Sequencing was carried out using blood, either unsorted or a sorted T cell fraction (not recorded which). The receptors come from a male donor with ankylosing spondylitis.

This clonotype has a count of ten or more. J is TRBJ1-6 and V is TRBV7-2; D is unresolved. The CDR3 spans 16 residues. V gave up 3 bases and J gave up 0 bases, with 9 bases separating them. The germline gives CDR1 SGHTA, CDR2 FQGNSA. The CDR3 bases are TGTGCCAGCAGCTTGGGCGGAAGCTCCTATAATTCACCCCTCCACTTT. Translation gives CASSLGGSSYNSPLHF.

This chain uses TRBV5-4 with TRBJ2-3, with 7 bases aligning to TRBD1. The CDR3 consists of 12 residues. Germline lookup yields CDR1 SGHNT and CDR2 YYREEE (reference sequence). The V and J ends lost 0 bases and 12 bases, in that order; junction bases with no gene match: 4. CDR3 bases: TGTGCCAGCAGCTTGGCGGGACAGAGACAGTATTTT. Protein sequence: CASSLAGQRQYF.

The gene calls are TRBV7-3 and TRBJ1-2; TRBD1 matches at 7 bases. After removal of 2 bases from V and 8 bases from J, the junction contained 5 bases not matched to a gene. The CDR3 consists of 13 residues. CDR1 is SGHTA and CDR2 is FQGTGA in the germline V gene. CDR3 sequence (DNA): TGTGCCAGCAGCTTACCCACAGGGGTAGGCTACACCTTC. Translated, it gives CASSLPTGVGYTF.

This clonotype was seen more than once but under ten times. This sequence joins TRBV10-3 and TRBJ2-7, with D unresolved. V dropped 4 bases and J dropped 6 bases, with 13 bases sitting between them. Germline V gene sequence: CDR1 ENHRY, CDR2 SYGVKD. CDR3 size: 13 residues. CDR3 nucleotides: TGTGCCATCAGTGCTGGTGAGAACCGCGAGCAGTACTTC. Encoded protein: CAISAGENREQYF.

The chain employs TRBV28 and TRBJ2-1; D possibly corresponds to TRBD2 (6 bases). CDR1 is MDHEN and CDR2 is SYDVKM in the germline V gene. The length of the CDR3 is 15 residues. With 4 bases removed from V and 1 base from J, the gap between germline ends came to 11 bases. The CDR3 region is CASSSRGASYNEQFF. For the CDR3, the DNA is TGTGCCAGCAGTTCGCGCGGGGCTTCCTACAATGAGCAGTTCTTC.

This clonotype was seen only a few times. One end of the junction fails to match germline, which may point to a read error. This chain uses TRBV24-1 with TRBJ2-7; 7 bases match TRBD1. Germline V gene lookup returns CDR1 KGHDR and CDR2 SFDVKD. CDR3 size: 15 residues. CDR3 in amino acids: CATNDPRDSHYEQYF. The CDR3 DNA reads TGTGCCACCAATGATCCCCGGGACAGCCACTACGAGCAGTACTTC.

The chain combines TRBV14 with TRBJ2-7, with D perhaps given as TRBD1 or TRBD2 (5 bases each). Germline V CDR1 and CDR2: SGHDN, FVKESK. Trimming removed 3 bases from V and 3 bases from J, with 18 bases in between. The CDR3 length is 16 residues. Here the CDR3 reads CASSHFPGTSIYEQYF. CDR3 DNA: TGTGCCAGCAGCCATTTCCCCGGGACCTCTATCTACGAGCAGTACTTC.

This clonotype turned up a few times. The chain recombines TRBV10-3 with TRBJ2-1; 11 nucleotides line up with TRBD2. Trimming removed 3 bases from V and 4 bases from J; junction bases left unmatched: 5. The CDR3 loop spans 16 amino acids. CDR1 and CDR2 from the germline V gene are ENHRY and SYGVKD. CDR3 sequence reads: CAISDPGTSGYNEQFF. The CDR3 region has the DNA TGTGCCATCAGTGACCCCGGGACTAGCGGTTACAATGAGCAGTTCTTC.

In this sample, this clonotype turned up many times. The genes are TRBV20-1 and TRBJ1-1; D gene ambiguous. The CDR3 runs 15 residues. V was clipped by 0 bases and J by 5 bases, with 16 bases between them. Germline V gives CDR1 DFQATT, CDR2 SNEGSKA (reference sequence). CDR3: CSARDSIRRTTEAFF. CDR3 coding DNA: TGCAGTGCTAGAGATTCGATTAGGCGAACAACTGAAGCTTTCTTT.

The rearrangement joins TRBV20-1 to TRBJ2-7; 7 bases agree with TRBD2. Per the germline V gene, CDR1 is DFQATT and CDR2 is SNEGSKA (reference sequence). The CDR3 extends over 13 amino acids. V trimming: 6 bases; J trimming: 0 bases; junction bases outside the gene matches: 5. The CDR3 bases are TGCAGTGCGTGGACTAGTCCCTCCTACGAGCAGTACTTC. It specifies CSAWTSPSYEQYF.

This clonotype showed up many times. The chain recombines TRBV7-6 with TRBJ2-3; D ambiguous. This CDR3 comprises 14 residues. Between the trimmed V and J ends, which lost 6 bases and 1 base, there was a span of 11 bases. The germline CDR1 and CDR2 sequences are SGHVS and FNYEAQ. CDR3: CASSYTPGTDTQYF. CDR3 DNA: TGTGCCAGCAGTTATACCCCTGGCACAGATACGCAGTATTTT.

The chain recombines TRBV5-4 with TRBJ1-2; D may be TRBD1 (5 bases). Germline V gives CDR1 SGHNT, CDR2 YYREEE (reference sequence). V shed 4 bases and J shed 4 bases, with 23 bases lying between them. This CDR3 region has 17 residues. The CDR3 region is CASSGGVLKDSTYGYTF. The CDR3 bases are TGTGCCAGCAGCGGGGGGGTCTTAAAGGATTCTACCTATGGCTACACCTTC.